The entry below gives a single TCR beta chain sequence along with its context. Assignments of participants to cohorts depended upon their own reported clinical history. The method was immunoSEQ multiplex PCR; TCRdb's version includes in-frame clones alone and lacks a portion of them. There are approximately 500,000 clones in the sample; around nine tenths occur only once, and 1.5% to 2% lies in the top ten. The data stem from a study of blood T cell repertoires in COVID-19. Germline V gene lookup returns CDR1 MNHEY and CDR2 SVGEGT. The CDR3 totals 15 residues. V shed 6 bases, J shed 5 bases, and the junction held 10 bases outside the gene matches.

The chain employs TRBV6-2 or TRBV6-3 and TRBJ2-7; the match to TRBD2 covers 10 bases. The receptor's source is a woman between 40 and 55 years old who had recovered from COVID-19. Sequencing used PBMCs or T cells enriched from blood (not recorded which). CDR3 amino acids: CASSRPGLASNEQYF. In DNA, the CDR3 is TGTGCCAGCAGCCGACCGGGACTAGCGTCCAACGAGCAGTACTTC.